The 16 T cell receptor beta chains below were found in one sample sequenced in a study of shared clonotypes between healthy human individuals. TCRdb keeps only in-frame clones here, not all; method: immunoSEQ multiplex PCR. The sample includes about 2,200,000 clones, just over 90% of them seen just once. The naive CD8 fraction comprised CD45RO-negative cells positively selected for CCR7 and excluded terminally differentiated effector memory CD45RA+ cells. The sequenced sample consisted of naive CD8+ T cells from PBMCs. The origin of the receptors is a man between 18 and 29 years old in good health. Some clones in this sample may be carry-over from other donors' samples.

The chain couples TRBV4-1 to TRBJ2-6, with TRBD2 as a possible D gene (5 bases). V lost 0 bases, J lost 2 bases, and 14 bases lay in between. The length of the CDR3 is 18 residues. Germline V gene data show CDR1 as MGHRA and CDR2 as YSYEKL. CDR3 sequence (DNA): TGCGCCAGCAGCCAAGATGGGAGAACGGTAACTGGGGCCAACGTCCTGACTTTC. Its protein product is CASSQDGRTVTGANVLTF.

The V gene is TRBV6-6, the J gene TRBJ2-7; D call uncertain. Germline V CDR1 and CDR2: MNHNY, SVGAGI (reference sequence). This CDR3 region has 12 residues. The germline V and J ends were trimmed by 7 bases and 2 bases, with 9 bases remaining between them. The CDR3: CASTDIPYEQYF. The CDR3 bases are TGTGCCAGCACAGATATTCCCTACGAGCAGTACTTC.

The CDR3 is CASSLDISNQPQHF. CDR3 DNA: TGTGCCAGCAGCCTGGACATTAGCAATCAGCCCCAGCATTTT. This chain connects TRBV7-9 to TRBJ1-5, with D tentatively TRBD1 (5 bases). Germline CDR1 and CDR2: SEHNR and FQNEAQ (reference sequence). Trimming shortened V by 5 bases and J by 0 bases, and 8 bases separated the two germline ends. The CDR3 has 14 amino acids.

V gene TRBV9 combines with J gene TRBJ2-2; D is unresolved. Germline CDR1 reads SGDLS; CDR2 reads YYNGEE. Trimming left V 4 bases short and J 3 bases short, with 7 bases between. The CDR3 runs 13 residues. CDR3 region: CASSPEYTGELFF. CDR3 nucleotides: TGTGCCAGCAGCCCAGAGTACACCGGGGAGCTGTTTTTT.

The CDR3 nucleotides read TGTGCCAGCAGTGTTCGGACAGGGGATAGAGATACGCAGTATTTT. Amino acids: CASSVRTGDRDTQYF. This sequence joins TRBV27 and TRBJ2-3; 9 positions match TRBD1. Per germline, CDR1 MNHEY and CDR2 SMNVEV (reference sequence). Germline trimming cut 5 bases from V and 5 bases from J; bases unmatched to any gene: 8. The CDR3 has 15 residues.

The V and J genes are TRBV27 and TRBJ2-7; 9 bases line up with TRBD2. Trimming cost V 3 bases and J 0 bases; bases outside gene matches: 6. The CDR3 contains 16 residues. CDR1 and CDR2 (germline): MNHEY, SMNVEV (reference sequence). The CDR3 loop reads CASSFSSGSNSYEQYF. In DNA, the CDR3 is TGTGCCAGCAGTTTTAGTAGCGGGAGTAACTCCTACGAGCAGTACTTC.

The chain links TRBV7-6 to TRBJ2-7, with a possible D match to TRBD1 (6 bases). The CDR3 is made up of 15 amino acids. The V end lost 5 bases, the J end lost 3 bases, and 17 bases lay between the germline ends. Germline V gene sequence: CDR1 SGHVS, CDR2 FNYEAQ. The CDR3 sequence: CASSPSQGSSYEQYF. The CDR3 DNA follows: TGTGCCAGCAGCCCGAGTCAGGGGTCGAGCTACGAGCAGTACTTC.

V gene TRBV23-1 combines with J gene TRBJ2-5, with TRBD2 identical over 10 bases. TRBV23-1 qualifies as an ORF whose function is uncertain. The V segment lost 2 bases and the J segment 1 base; nucleotides outside the gene matches: 7. This CDR3 region has 17 residues. The CDR3 coding sequence is TGCGCCAGCAGTCAAGTGAGGCGACTAGCGGGCCAAGAGACCCAGTACTTC. This codes for CASSQVRRLAGQETQYF.

V gene TRBV6-1 combines with J gene TRBJ1-1; the D gene is possibly TRBD1 (6 bases). Germline assignment: CDR1 MNHNS and CDR2 SASEGT. The CDR3 contains 14 residues. V lost 7 bases and J lost 5, with 17 bases in between. The CDR3, as DNA: TGTGCCAGCATCCCCGGTTTAGGGGGGACTGAAGCTTTCTTT. This codes for CASIPGLGGTEAFF.

The J gene is TRBJ2-7, the V gene TRBV4-2; D not certain. V shed 2 bases and J shed 2 bases, with 10 bases lying between them. The germline V gene encodes CDR1 LGHNA and CDR2 YNFKEQ. The CDR3 covers 14 residues. The CDR3 sequence is CASSQRRLTYEQYF. CDR3 coding DNA: TGTGCCAGCAGCCAACGACGACTTACCTACGAGCAGTACTTC.

V gene TRBV19 combines with J gene TRBJ1-5; TRBD1 is a possible D gene (5 bases). V was pared by 3 bases and J by 1 base, with 7 bases between. The germline gives CDR1 LNHDA, CDR2 SQIVND (reference sequence). CDR3 length equals 14 residues. The CDR3 nucleotides are TGTGCCAGTAGTATCAGACAGAGCAATCAGCCCCAGCATTTT. Encoded protein: CASSIRQSNQPQHF.

The V gene is TRBV2, the J gene TRBJ2-5; no firm D call. CDR3 length equals 14 residues. Trimming removed 2 bases from V and 4 bases from J, with 11 bases in between. Per the germline V gene, CDR1 is SNHLY and CDR2 is FYNNEI. This CDR3 is CASSEKRTGETQYF. The CDR3 nucleotides are TGTGCCAGCAGTGAAAAGCGTACGGGAGAGACCCAGTACTTC.

The chain employs TRBV20-1 and TRBJ1-5, with D hard to call. CDR3 length: 10 amino acids. CDR1 and CDR2 from the germline V gene are DFQATT and SNEGSKA (reference sequence). V was cut by 6 bases and J by 11 bases, with 11 bases left in between. CDR3 DNA: TGCAGTGCGTTTCGCGGGGCCCAGCATTTT. Translating it yields CSAFRGAQHF.

The chain has TRBV27 and TRBJ2-3; D not certain. Germline CDR1 reads MNHEY; CDR2 reads SMNVEV (reference sequence). The ends were cut back, 6 bases at V and 2 bases at J, with 12 bases in the middle. This CDR3 is 14 amino acids long. CDR3 loop: CASSFRAATDTQYF. Written as DNA, the CDR3 is TGTGCCAGCAGCTTCAGAGCAGCCACAGATACGCAGTATTTT.

J is TRBJ2-7 and V is TRBV6-5, with a weak D call TRBD1 (6 bases). Trimming pared 6 bases from V and 3 bases from J, leaving 15 bases between. Germline assignment: CDR1 MNHEY and CDR2 SVGAGI. The CDR3 is 14 residues long. Here the CDR3 reads CASSLGTFRYEQYF. DNA for the CDR3: TGTGCCAGCAGCCTCGGGACATTTCGCTACGAGCAGTACTTC.

The V call is TRBV5-4, the J call TRBJ2-7, with a weak D call TRBD2 (5 bases). The ends were cut back, 0 bases at V and 2 bases at J, with 9 bases in the middle. This CDR3 contains 14 residues. Germline V gives CDR1 SGHNT, CDR2 YYREEE (reference sequence). CDR3 in amino acids: CASSLEAGTYEQYF. CDR3 nucleotide sequence: TGTGCCAGCAGCTTGGAAGCCGGGACCTACGAGCAGTACTTC.